This T cell receptor beta chain was found in a study of B cell selection in AIRE deficiency. In the original processing: About 9.9x10^4 patient and 130,000 to 150,000 healthy donor in-frame TCRbeta sequences came from conventional T cells. Only in-frame clones appear in the TCRdb table, and some are missing; sequencing was by immunoSEQ multiplex PCR. V, J and clone size derive from that table, while D and trimming were established from the DNA sequence. The sample shows around 24,000 clones, about 96% of them seen only once. V lost 0 bases to trimming and J lost 4 bases, with 10 bases between them. Germline V gene sequence: CDR1 GTSNPN, CDR2 SVGIG (reference sequence). The CDR3 is 14 amino acids. Findings and limits, study-wide: Shared Treg sequences were biased toward short CDR3s with few non-templated nucleotide insertions. Only about 9.3% of approximately 3,700 shared Treg sequences were patient-specific; about 30% healthy-specific.

For this clone: The antigen is not known.

Conventional CD4 T cells were sorted as CD4+CD127+ cells. Controls came from healthy donors unrelated to patients. The receptor comes from a human donor in good health. The chain links TRBV30 to TRBJ1-5; no clear D. Sequenced sample: CD4+CD127+ conventional T cells sorted from PBMCs. The chain's CDR3 is CAWSVQGRNQPQHF. In nucleotides, the CDR3 is TGTGCCTGGAGTGTACAAGGGCGGAATCAGCCCCAGCATTTT.